This passage covers 26 T cell receptor beta chains from one sample sequenced in a study of T-cell memory formation after mild COVID-19. Each CDR3 protein is one row after TCRdb ran MiXCR on the 5' RACE reads. The profile covers 140,000 or so distinct CDR3 sequences, with 11% to 15% appearing a single time and more than 25% taken by the ten largest. The specimen was PBMCs or a T cell subset sorted from them (not recorded which). These receptors were collected from an adult woman who had mild COVID-19 (a few samples of this study predate the infection). Cell type and time point are not known.

V is TRBV2 and J is TRBJ2-3; 8 nucleotides line up with TRBD2. This CDR3 is built from 18 residues. Germline CDR1 is SNHLY and CDR2 is FYNNEI. V shed 5 bases and J 3 bases; nucleotides not matched to a gene: 16. CDR3 sequence: CASSYPAGVIGETDTQYF. The CDR3 region has the DNA TGTGCCAGCAGTTATCCAGCGGGAGTAATCGGGGAGACAGATACGCAGTATTTT.

CDR3 DNA: TGTGCCAGCAGTTTATCGGGCCTGAACACCGGGGAGCTGTTTTTT. Translated, it gives CASSLSGLNTGELFF. This chain connects TRBV27 to TRBJ2-2; D not certain. V was pared by 0 bases and J by 1 base, with 6 bases between. CDR1 and CDR2 from the germline V gene are MNHEY and SMNVEV (reference sequence). The CDR3 is made up of 15 amino acids.

The chain employs TRBV4-1 and TRBJ2-5; D is ambiguous. Germline CDR1 MGHRA, CDR2 YSYEKL. The CDR3 extends over 13 amino acids. The germline V and J ends were trimmed by 4 bases and 1 base, with 7 bases remaining between them. The CDR3 protein is CASSRPGQETQYF. The CDR3, as DNA: TGCGCCAGCAGCCGACCGGGCCAAGAGACCCAGTACTTC.

This clonotype was observed at least ten times. CDR3 bases: TGCGCCAGCAGCCAAGAGCGGGACTACAATGAGCAGTTCTTC. This sequence encodes CASSQERDYNEQFF. The chain recombines TRBV4-1 with TRBJ2-1; possible D gene TRBD2, 6 bases. In germline, CDR1 is MGHRA, CDR2 YSYEKL. The V end was cut by 0 bases, the J end by 3 bases, with 6 bases between. The CDR3 sequence is 14 residues long.

This rearrangement joins TRBV4-2 to TRBJ2-7, with a tentative D call TRBD2 (6 bases). Germline V lookup: CDR1 LGHNA, CDR2 YNFKEQ. V was shortened by 1 base and J by 6 bases, with 7 bases between the two germline ends. This CDR3 is 12 amino acids long. The CDR3 sequence is CASSQVEGEQYF. The CDR3 DNA reads as TGTGCCAGCAGCCAAGTGGAGGGCGAGCAGTACTTC.

This chain joins TRBV3-1 and TRBJ1-2; D remains unclear. Germline CDR1 LGHDT, CDR2 YNNKEL (reference sequence). This CDR3 is built from 14 residues. Trimming removed 0 bases from V and 3 bases from J, with 8 bases in between. CDR3 region: CASSQEGSYYGYTF. The DNA of the CDR3 is TGTGCCAGCAGCCAAGAGGGCAGTTACTATGGCTACACCTTC.

This clonotype was detected only a few times. This chain connects TRBV12-3 or TRBV12-4 to TRBJ2-7; a weak D match, TRBD2 (6 bases). CDR3 size: 17 residues. V lost 4 bases and J lost 0, with 19 bases in between. The CDR3 DNA reads as TGTGCCAGCAGTTACTCGGGGGTGGCGGCGAGCTCCTACGAGCAGTACTTC. This encodes CASSYSGVAASSYEQYF.

This clonotype was observed many times. V is TRBV2 and J is TRBJ2-3; perhaps TRBD2 as D (6 bases). Per the germline V gene, CDR1 is SNHLY and CDR2 is FYNNEI. With 5 bases removed from V and 0 bases from J, the gap between germline ends came to 12 bases. The CDR3 runs 15 residues. CDR3 nucleotide sequence: TGTGCCAGCAGTTCTGGGACTGCTAGCACAGATACGCAGTATTTT. Amino acids: CASSSGTASTDTQYF.

This rearrangement joins TRBV9 to TRBJ2-7, with D possibly being TRBD2 (5 bases). The CDR3 runs 14 residues. CDR1 is SGDLS and CDR2 is YYNGEE in the germline V gene. V lost 2 bases and J 6 bases, leaving 15 bases between the germline ends. The DNA for the CDR3 is TGTGCCAGCAGCGTCGGCGGGCCCAACGGCGAGCAGTACTTC. Protein: CASSVGGPNGEQYF.

The chain has TRBV20-1 and TRBJ2-5; 10 bases agree with TRBD2. CDR3 length: 14 amino acids. The germline V gene encodes CDR1 DFQATT and CDR2 SNEGSKA (reference sequence). J lost 5 bases, V lost 3 bases, and 6 bases had no gene match. The chain's CDR3 is CSARGTSATETQYF. In DNA, the CDR3 is TGCAGTGCTAGGGGGACTAGCGCCACGGAGACCCAGTACTTC.

The rearrangement joins TRBV6-5 to TRBJ2-7, with D maybe TRBD1 (6 bases). The V end lost 0 bases, the J end lost 0 bases, and 18 bases lay between the germline ends. The CDR3 has 18 amino acids. Germline CDR1 and CDR2: MNHEY and SVGAGI. This CDR3 is CASSYSPLQGSSSYEQYF. The CDR3 DNA sequence: TGTGCCAGCAGTTACTCGCCGTTACAGGGCTCGAGCTCCTACGAGCAGTACTTC.

The V gene is TRBV27, the J gene TRBJ2-7; D possibly matches TRBD1 or TRBD2 (5 bases each). CDR3 length: 13 amino acids. The V and J ends lost 3 bases and 0 bases respectively, with 6 bases between them. Germline values: CDR1 MNHEY, CDR2 SMNVEV (reference sequence). The CDR3 region is CASSLRGSYEQYF. The CDR3 DNA is TGTGCCAGCAGTTTGAGGGGCTCCTACGAGCAGTACTTC.

This clonotype came up a few times. The chain combines TRBV5-1 with TRBJ1-1; D may be TRBD1 (6 bases). The CDR3 sequence is 14 residues long. V was clipped by 5 bases and J by 3 bases, with 14 bases between them. CDR1 SGHRS and CDR2 YFSETQ come from the germline V gene. CDR3 DNA sequence: TGCGCCAGCAGTTTTGAACAGGGATACACTGAAGCTTTCTTT. It is translated as CASSFEQGYTEAFF.

The table lists this clonotype with a few counts. J is TRBJ1-1 and V is TRBV5-5; 7 bases align to TRBD1. Germline V gene sequence: CDR1 SGHKS, CDR2 YYEKEE (reference sequence). The CDR3 loop spans 14 amino acids. Trimming removed 4 bases from V and 0 bases from J; junction bases left unmatched: 3. The CDR3 nucleotides are TGTGCCAGCAGCATAGACAGGGTGAACACTGAAGCTTTCTTT. The encoded protein is CASSIDRVNTEAFF.

This clonotype appeared a few times. This sequence joins TRBV12-3 or TRBV12-4 and TRBJ2-7; D is perhaps TRBD2 (6 bases). V was pared by 2 bases and J by 3 bases, with 14 bases between. This CDR3 region has 15 residues. The CDR3 region is CASSLQGGINYEQYF. CDR3 sequence (DNA): TGTGCCAGCAGTTTACAGGGCGGGATTAACTACGAGCAGTACTTC.

The rearrangement links TRBV4-3 to TRBJ2-1; possible D gene TRBD2, 5 bases. Germline V gene sequence: CDR1 LGHNA, CDR2 YSLEER. V was pared by 1 base and J by 3 bases, with 10 bases between. The CDR3 is 15 amino acids. The DNA of the CDR3 is TGCGCCAGCAGCCAAGGCCGAGGGCGCTACAATGAGCAGTTCTTC. Translating it yields CASSQGRGRYNEQFF.

This clonotype was observed a few times. V and J are TRBV15 and TRBJ2-1, with D perhaps TRBD2 (5 bases). From germline, CDR1 is LNHNV and CDR2 YYDKDF (reference sequence). This CDR3 has 15 residues. Deletions cut 0 bases from V and 6 bases from J, with 12 bases between. For the CDR3, the DNA is TGTGCCACCAGCAGAGAGGTTTCGGACTCCAATGAGCAGTTCTTC. It yields the protein CATSREVSDSNEQFF.

This clonotype has a handful of counts. V is TRBV3-1 and J is TRBJ2-7; possible D gene TRBD1, 6 bases. From germline, CDR1 is LGHDT and CDR2 YNNKEL (reference sequence). V lost 5 bases to trimming and J lost 2 bases, with 10 bases between them. The CDR3 is 13 amino acids. Here the CDR3 reads CASSYPGAYEQYF. CDR3 in DNA: TGTGCCAGCAGCTACCCAGGGGCCTACGAGCAGTACTTC.

The chain couples TRBV11-2 to TRBJ2-2; the D is unclear. Per germline, CDR1 SGHAT and CDR2 FQNNGV. This CDR3 spans 15 amino acids. V gave up 5 bases and J gave up 6 bases, with 16 bases separating them. CDR3 nucleotide sequence: TGTGCCAGCAGCCCTCCCATTCGGAGTTCCGGGGAGCTGTTTTTT. The encoded protein is CASSPPIRSSGELFF.

This clonotype was counted a few times. J is TRBJ1-4 and V is TRBV2, with D maybe TRBD1 (5 bases). The germline gives CDR1 SNHLY, CDR2 FYNNEI. V was pared by 4 bases and J by 8 bases, with 14 bases between. The CDR3 is 14 residues long. In DNA form, the CDR3 reads TGTGCCAGCAGTGCAGGGAGGATTTACGAAAAACTGTTTTTT. Residues: CASSAGRIYEKLFF.

This clonotype appeared a few times. This sequence joins TRBV7-6 and TRBJ2-1, with 12 bases identical to TRBD2. V was clipped by 1 base and J by 9 bases; unmatched bases: 16. This CDR3 has 19 amino acids. CDR1 SGHVS and CDR2 FNYEAQ come from the germline V gene. The CDR3, as DNA: TGTGCCAGCAGCTTAGATCTAGCGGGAGGGCCCCCTTGGGGCGGTGAGCAGTTCTTC. Protein sequence: CASSLDLAGGPPWGGEQFF.

CDR3: CAWSERRSGRLNEQFF. The CDR3 region has the DNA TGTGCCTGGAGTGAACGCCGGAGCGGGAGATTAAATGAGCAGTTCTTC. V and J are TRBV30 and TRBJ2-1; 8 nucleotides line up with TRBD2. This CDR3 has 16 amino acids. V shed 1 base, J shed 7 bases, and the junction held 12 bases outside the gene matches. The germline gives CDR1 GTSNPN, CDR2 SVGIG (reference sequence).

This clonotype showed up just a few times. The V and J genes are TRBV27 and TRBJ1-1, with no clear D. This CDR3 comprises 14 residues. V was shortened by 0 bases and J by 5 bases, with 10 bases between the two germline ends. Germline assignment: CDR1 MNHEY and CDR2 SMNVEV (reference sequence). The CDR3 region has the DNA TGTGCCAGCAGTTTATCTGGGTTAGGGACTGAAGCTTTCTTT. Amino acids: CASSLSGLGTEAFF.

The chain uses TRBV12-3 or TRBV12-4 and TRBJ1-5; 7 nucleotides line up with TRBD1. The trim removed 0 bases at V and 1 base at J, leaving 9 bases unmatched. This CDR3 comprises 18 residues. DNA of the CDR3: TGTGCCAGCAGTTTAGCGTTTAGACAGGGTCGGAGCAATCAGCCCCAGCATTTT. This sequence encodes CASSLAFRQGRSNQPQHF.

This clonotype was counted only a few times. The rearrangement joins TRBV27 to TRBJ2-3; 7 bases map to TRBD2. Losses at the gene ends were 3 bases for V and 3 bases for J; bases not matched to a gene: 6. This CDR3 is 15 amino acids long. Germline CDR1 and CDR2: MNHEY and SMNVEV (reference sequence). CDR3 DNA: TGTGCCAGCAGTTTTGCGGGAGAGGGGACAGATACGCAGTATTTT. It translates to CASSFAGEGTDTQYF.

This clonotype appeared once. The chain recombines TRBV6-2 or TRBV6-3 with TRBJ2-3; possibly TRBD2 for D (6 bases). CDR1 and CDR2 from the germline V gene are MNHEY and SVGEGT. CDR3 length equals 14 residues. Deletions cut 6 bases from V and 6 bases from J, with 16 bases between. CDR3 sequence reads: CASRMRDLMDTQYF. Written as DNA, the CDR3 is TGTGCCAGCAGGATGCGGGACCTCATGGATACGCAGTATTTT.